The rows below give T cell receptor beta chains drawn from one sample of a study of T-cell memory formation after mild COVID-19. TCRdb re-analysed the 5' RACE reads in MiXCR, keeping a single row per CDR3 protein. The data hold 400,000 or so distinct CDR3 sequences, with roughly 21% observed a single time. The source material was PBMCs or a T cell subset sorted from them (not recorded which). These receptors came from an adult woman who had mild COVID-19 (a few samples of this study predate the infection). Cell type and time point are not known. Each CDR3 is given with its conserved first and last residue. D genes are given only for firm matches. Not all rows give a size; the values are once, few, many and, for expanded clones, a class.

j_gene	d_gene	abundance	v_gene	CDR3aa	CDR3nt
TRBJ2-1	TRBD2	NA	TRBV6-5	CASRTDLAGHEQFF	TGTGCCAGCAGAACCGATCTAGCGGGCCATGAGCAGTTCTTC
TRBJ1-1	NA	few	TRBV2	CASSDSGAHTEAFF	TGTGCCAGCAGTGATTCGGGGGCCCACACTGAAGCTTTCTTT
TRBJ1-1	NA	NA	TRBV5-5	CASSLFRNTEAFF	TGTGCCAGCAGCTTGTTCCGGAACACTGAAGCTTTCTTT
TRBJ2-1	NA	NA	TRBV27	CASRPLLIYNEQFF	TGTGCCAGCAGGCCTTTACTCATATACAATGAGCAGTTCTTC
TRBJ2-2	NA	NA	TRBV5-1	CASSFIAGTSTGELFF	TGCGCCAGCAGCTTTATAGCAGGGACGAGCACCGGGGAGCTGTTTTTT
TRBJ1-1	NA	NA	TRBV5-1	CASSSQASGFMNTEAFF	TGCGCCAGCAGCTCCCAGGCTTCGGGCTTTATGAACACTGAAGCTTTCTTT
TRBJ1-5	NA	many	TRBV20-1	CSAPQGNQPQHF	TGCAGTGCTCCCCAGGGGAATCAGCCCCAGCATTTT
TRBJ2-2	NA	few	TRBV7-3	CASSLEDPNTGELFF	TGTGCCAGCAGCTTGGAGGACCCGAACACCGGGGAGCTGTTTTTT
TRBJ1-1	NA	few	TRBV18	CASSSRANTEAFF	TGTGCCAGCTCTTCGCGAGCGAACACTGAAGCTTTCTTT
TRBJ2-7	NA	few	TRBV9	CASSPHTSSYEQYF	TGTGCCAGCAGCCCCCATACCAGCTCCTACGAGCAGTACTTC
TRBJ2-2	TRBD2	NA	TRBV27	CASSLLLAGPTGELFF	TGTGCCAGCAGTTTATTGTTAGCGGGACCCACCGGGGAGCTGTTTTTT
TRBJ2-3	TRBD2	NA	TRBV19	CASSIFYASGSTDTQYF	TGTGCCAGTAGTATCTTTTATGCTAGCGGGTCCACAGATACGCAGTATTTT
TRBJ1-1	NA	few	TRBV29-1	CSVALQGMNTEAFF	TGCAGCGTTGCCTTACAGGGTATGAACACTGAAGCTTTCTTT
TRBJ2-1	NA	many	TRBV6-2/TRBV6-3	CATLRDLSTINEQFF	TGTGCCACTCTCCGGGACTTATCTACAATCAATGAGCAGTTCTTC
TRBJ2-1	TRBD2	few	TRBV12-3/TRBV12-4	CASSLALTTSGRSNEQFF	TGTGCCAGCAGTTTAGCCCTGACGACTAGCGGGAGATCCAATGAGCAGTTCTTC
TRBJ2-5	NA	NA	TRBV20-1	CSARDYDSYAETQYF	TGCAGTGCTAGAGATTATGACAGTTACGCGGAGACCCAGTACTTC
TRBJ2-1	NA	few	TRBV5-1	CASSLQGRSYNEQFF	TGCGCCAGCAGCTTACAGGGGAGGTCCTACAATGAGCAGTTCTTC
TRBJ1-5	NA	few	TRBV24-1	CATRDRPNQPQHF	TGTGCCACCAGAGACCGACCCAATCAGCCCCAGCATTTT
TRBJ2-1	NA	many	TRBV7-2	CASSLGTLYNEQFF	TGTGCCAGCAGCCTCGGGACTCTTTACAATGAGCAGTTCTTC
TRBJ2-1	TRBD2	few	TRBV20-1	CSAPGTSFYNEQFF	TGCAGTGCTCCAGGGACTAGCTTTTACAATGAGCAGTTCTTC
TRBJ1-1	NA	few	TRBV13	CASSLNGVKAFF	TGTGCCAGCAGCTTAAACGGCGTAAAGGCTTTCTTT
TRBJ2-3	TRBD1	few	TRBV2	CASLQDRGTDTQYF	TGTGCCAGCCTTCAGGACAGGGGAACAGATACGCAGTATTTT
TRBJ2-2	NA	NA	TRBV7-2	CASSIRRGNTGELFF	TGTGCCAGCAGCATACGACGGGGGAACACCGGGGAGCTGTTTTTT
TRBJ2-3	NA	NA	TRBV7-2	CASSFWALTTDTQYF	TGTGCCAGCAGCTTTTGGGCCTTGACGACAGATACGCAGTATTTT
TRBJ2-3	NA	NA	TRBV29-1	CSVVGQSTDTQYF	TGCAGCGTAGTTGGACAGAGCACAGATACGCAGTATTTT
TRBJ2-7	NA	NA	TRBV5-1	CASSKITGRPFYEQYF	TGCGCCAGCAGCAAGATTACGGGACGGCCCTTCTACGAGCAGTACTTC
TRBJ2-2	NA	NA	TRBV20-1	CSALTTNTGELFF	TGCAGTGCCCTTACTACGAACACCGGGGAGCTGTTTTTT
TRBJ2-5	NA	NA	TRBV12-3/TRBV12-4	CASSQGPSVQETQYF	TGTGCCAGCAGCCAGGGACCCTCAGTCCAAGAGACCCAGTACTTC
TRBJ2-7	NA	few	TRBV5-1	CASSSTERYEQYF	TGCGCCAGCAGCAGTACCGAAAGATACGAGCAGTACTTC
TRBJ1-1	NA	many	TRBV12-3/TRBV12-4	CASSRDSPNTEAFF	TGTGCCAGCAGCCGCGACAGCCCGAACACTGAAGCTTTCTTT
TRBJ1-2	NA	NA	TRBV28	CASSSPRKGTNYGYTF	TGTGCCAGCAGTTCACCCCGAAAGGGGACCAACTATGGCTACACCTTC
TRBJ2-7	NA	NA	TRBV12-3/TRBV12-4	CASSLHSKGPDEQYF	TGTGCCAGCAGTTTACACAGCAAGGGACCGGACGAGCAGTACTTC
TRBJ1-6	TRBD1	NA	TRBV4-1	CASSQPGQGVSPLHF	TGCGCCAGCAGCCAGCCGGGACAGGGAGTTTCACCCCTCCACTTT
TRBJ2-1	TRBD2	few	TRBV20-1	CSARDPGLGDNEQFF	TGCAGTGCTAGAGATCCAGGACTAGGGGACAATGAGCAGTTCTTC
TRBJ1-2	NA	few	TRBV3-1	CASSQDGAPRAYGYTF	TGTGCCAGCAGCCAAGACGGGGCCCCCCGAGCCTATGGCTACACCTTC
TRBJ2-7	TRBD1	NA	TRBV6-2/TRBV6-3	CASSSGQGRIYEQYF	TGTGCCAGCAGCTCCGGACAGGGAAGAATCTACGAGCAGTACTTC
TRBJ2-5	NA	NA	TRBV4-2	CASSQDSRDLYQETQYF	TGTGCCAGCAGCCAAGATTCCAGGGACCTGTACCAAGAGACCCAGTACTTC
TRBJ1-2	NA	NA	TRBV12-3/TRBV12-4	CASLNRFNYGYTF	TGTGCCAGCCTGAACAGGTTTAACTATGGCTACACCTTC
TRBJ2-6	TRBD2	NA	TRBV20-1	CSAQTSGSSGANVLTF	TGCAGTGCACAGACTAGCGGGAGTTCAGGGGCCAACGTCCTGACTTTC
TRBJ2-3	TRBD2	few	TRBV7-3	CASSPRTSGSADTQYF	TGTGCCAGCAGCCCGCGGACTAGCGGGAGTGCAGATACGCAGTATTTT
TRBJ1-2	NA	NA	TRBV7-2	CASSSPQDSFYGYTF	TGTGCCAGCAGCTCTCCCCAAGACAGTTTCTATGGCTACACCTTC
TRBJ1-1	NA	few	TRBV5-1	CASSFDRYEAFF	TGCGCCAGCAGCTTCGACAGGTATGAAGCTTTCTTT
TRBJ2-1	NA	few	TRBV5-1	CASSRDLLGNEQFF	TGCGCCAGCAGCCGGGACCTCCTAGGCAATGAGCAGTTCTTC
TRBJ1-5	NA	NA	TRBV3-1	CASSRGRNQPQHF	TGTGCCAGCAGCCGGGGACGCAATCAGCCCCAGCATTTT
TRBJ1-5	NA	NA	TRBV6-1	CASSKVEGRGNQPQHF	TGTGCCAGCAGCAAGGTCGAGGGTCGGGGCAATCAGCCCCAGCATTTT
TRBJ2-7	NA	many	TRBV2	CASSYIQTGLAYEQYF	TGTGCCAGCAGTTACATTCAAACAGGGCTTGCCTACGAGCAGTACTTC
TRBJ2-1	NA	NA	TRBV20-1	CSATDTYNEQFF	TGCAGTGCTACAGACACCTACAATGAGCAGTTCTTC
TRBJ1-2	TRBD1	many	TRBV5-1	CASSLDRGGPYGYTF	TGCGCCAGCAGCTTGGACAGGGGTGGTCCCTATGGCTACACCTTC
TRBJ2-2	NA	NA	TRBV7-3	CASGGPNTGELFF	TGTGCCAGCGGGGGCCCGAACACCGGGGAGCTGTTTTTT
TRBJ2-3	NA	few	TRBV7-8	CASSYLGPPSTDTQYF	TGTGCCAGCAGCTACCTAGGGCCCCCGAGCACAGATACGCAGTATTTT
TRBJ2-3	TRBD1	few	TRBV20-1	CSAKGRDRGTDTQYF	TGCAGTGCTAAGGGCCGGGACAGGGGCACAGATACGCAGTATTTT
TRBJ1-1	TRBD1	few	TRBV24-1	CATSDLQQGREAFF	TGTGCCACCAGTGATTTGCAACAGGGGCGTGAAGCTTTCTTT